The subject of this entry is one T cell receptor beta chain. Its target is unknown. The data originate from a study of blood T cells in healthy people across ages. Each individual donor underwent a draw of around 9.8 milliliters of peripheral blood. Study-level findings and limits: Unknown CMV status may confound age-related changes in expanded clones. Strong correlation linked observed beta diversity and percent naive T cells.

The length of the CDR3 is 14 residues. Germline CDR1 is LGHNT and CDR2 is FRNRAP. The V segment lost 2 bases and the J segment 2 bases; nucleotides outside the gene matches: 1. A sample-barcoded 5' primer and a J-beta primer mix were used in a second PCR of roughly 7 to 11 cycles. A template-switch adaptor containing 12 random nucleotides labeled each cDNA molecule. TCRdb processed the 5' RACE reads anew with MiXCR; each CDR3 protein has one entry. The table shows hundreds of thousands of distinct CDR3 sequences, with approximately 40% occurring only once. The source of this sequence is a man at least 80 years old in good health. This chain connects TRBV12-5 to TRBJ2-3; 7 nucleotides align to TRBD2. Sequenced: blood. The CDR3 DNA is TGTGCTAGTGGTTTGAGCGGGGCCACAGATACGCAGTATTTT. It encodes CASGLSGATDTQYF. The complete variable domain, with remaining parts taken from reference TRBV12-5 and TRBJ2-3, reads DARVTQTPRHKVTEMGQEVTMRCQPILGHNTVFWYRQTMMQGLELLAYFRNRAPLDDSGMPKDRFSAEMPDATLATLKIQPSEPRDSAVYFCASGLSGATDTQYFGPGTRLTVL.